Below are 30 T cell receptor beta chains sequenced from a single sample in a study of post-analysis software for immune sequencing data. Findings and caveats of the study: Among roughly 5 TRBV segments more frequent in patients than controls were TRBV5-6, TRBV5-1 and TRBV20-1.

These receptors lack a known antigen. cDNA libraries for TCR beta contained unique molecular identifiers. TCRdb re-analysed the PCR reads in MiXCR, keeping a single row per CDR3 protein. The table has about 170,000 distinct CDR3 sequences, approximately 31% seen once. Sequenced sample: blood. The receptors were gathered from a girl aged 5-17 years with multiple sclerosis.

The chain recombines TRBV5-1 with TRBJ2-3; 14 nucleotides agree with TRBD2. Germline assignment: CDR1 SGHRS and CDR2 YFSETQ. V trimming: 4 bases; J trimming: 0 bases; junction bases outside the gene matches: 10. The CDR3 length is 19 residues. The CDR3 nucleotides read TGCGCCAGCAGCCTGGGGACTAGCGGGGGCCCCACTAGCACAGATACGCAGTATTTT. Translating it yields CASSLGTSGGPTSTDTQYF. Together with reference TRBV5-1 and TRBJ2-3, the CDR3 gives the full variable domain: KAGVTQTPRYLIKTRGQQVTLSCSPISGHRSVSWYQQTPGQGLQFLFEYFSETQRNKGNFPGRFSGRQFSNSRSEMNVSTLELGDSALYLCASSLGTSGGPTSTDTQYFGPGTRLTVL.

The chain is built from TRBV18 and TRBJ2-1; D gene uncertain. Germline CDR1 and CDR2: KGHSH and LQKENI. The CDR3 has 13 amino acids. The germline V and J ends were trimmed by 3 bases and 5 bases, with 8 bases remaining between them. CDR3 amino acids: CASSPTLDNEQFF. CDR3 coding DNA: TGTGCCAGCTCACCGACGCTCGACAATGAGCAGTTCTTC.

This clonotype appeared many times. V usage is TRBV11-2 and J usage is TRBJ2-5, with 10 bases matching TRBD2. The CDR3 consists of 15 residues. J gave up 3 bases and V 0 bases, and 1 base lay outside the gene matches. Germline CDR1 SGHAT, CDR2 FQNNGV. This chain's CDR3 is CASSLDGLAEETQYF. The CDR3 DNA sequence: TGTGCCAGCAGCTTAGATGGACTAGCGGAAGAGACCCAGTACTTC.

This sequence joins TRBV7-2 and TRBJ2-4; 7 bases fit TRBD1. This CDR3 has 16 residues. Germline V gives CDR1 SGHTA, CDR2 FQGNSA. V shed 5 bases and J 0 bases; nucleotides not matched to a gene: 7. The CDR3 region has the DNA TGTGCCAGCAGCCCCGAGGGGGCCGGAGCCAAAAACATTCAGTACTTC. It is translated as CASSPEGAGAKNIQYF.

A few counts support this clonotype. This rearrangement joins TRBV28 to TRBJ2-3; D might be TRBD2 (5 bases). Trimming took off 10 bases at V and 2 bases at J, with 16 bases between the two ends. The germline gives CDR1 MDHEN, CDR2 SYDVKM. The CDR3 runs to 14 residues. The CDR3 loop is CATRTGLFTDTQYF. The CDR3 coding sequence is TGTGCCACCCGAACTGGACTTTTCACAGATACGCAGTATTTT.

This clonotype was counted a few times. V gene TRBV24-1 combines with J gene TRBJ2-2; D gene unclear. This CDR3 spans 12 amino acids. V was shortened by 1 base and J by 7 bases, with 3 bases between the two germline ends. Germline V CDR1 and CDR2: KGHDR, SFDVKD. The CDR3 loop reads CATSDFGGELFF. The CDR3 nucleotides are TGTGCCACCAGTGATTTCGGCGGGGAGCTGTTTTTT.

As concerns this clonotype: A clone one base away is much larger, so this may be a read error. The chain couples TRBV9 to TRBJ2-3; TRBD1 matches at 8 bases. V gave up 4 bases and J gave up 2 bases; unmatched junction bases: 9. The CDR3 extends over 16 amino acids. Per germline, CDR1 SGDLS and CDR2 YYNGEE. The CDR3 region is CASSPRTGRFTDTQYF. The CDR3, as DNA: TGTGCCAGCAGCCCCCGGACAGGGAGGTTCACAGATACGCAGTATTTT.

The sample holds many counts of this clonotype. The V gene is TRBV10-3, the J gene TRBJ2-4, with TRBD1 matching 9 bases. Germline CDR1 ENHRY, CDR2 SYGVKD. The ends lost 10 bases at V and 3 bases at J; junction bases unmatched: 10. The CDR3 spans 15 residues. In DNA, the CDR3 is TGTGCCACCAAGACAACGACAGGGGGCAAAAACATTCAGTACTTC. Residues: CATKTTTGGKNIQYF.

The V call is TRBV5-1, the J call TRBJ2-3, with D perhaps assigned TRBD1 or TRBD2 (6 bases each). With 5 bases removed from V and 5 bases from J, the gap between germline ends came to 15 bases. Germline lookup yields CDR1 SGHRS and CDR2 YFSETQ. The CDR3 extends over 14 amino acids. Written as DNA, the CDR3 is TGCGCCAGCAGGGGCCCGGGGGCAGGAGATACGCAGTATTTT. Its protein product is CASRGPGAGDTQYF. The full variable domain, in which reference TRBV5-1 and TRBJ2-3 provide the parts outside the CDR3, is KAGVTQTPRYLIKTRGQQVTLSCSPISGHRSVSWYQQTPGQGLQFLFEYFSETQRNKGNFPGRFSGRQFSNSRSEMNVSTLELGDSALYLCASRGPGAGDTQYFGPGTRLTVL.

This clonotype counts as medium-sized. J is TRBJ2-1 and V is TRBV7-3, with TRBD2 identical over 9 bases. CDR1 and CDR2 (germline): SGHTA, FQGTGA. The CDR3 sequence is 15 residues long. Trimming cost V 5 bases and J 0 bases; bases outside gene matches: 2. The CDR3 region is CASSLSGSSYNEQFF. Written as DNA, the CDR3 is TGTGCCAGCAGCCTTAGCGGGAGCTCCTACAATGAGCAGTTCTTC.

Comment on this clonotype: A much larger clonotype is one base distant, so this may be a read error. V and J are TRBV12-3 or TRBV12-4 and TRBJ2-1; either TRBD1 or TRBD2 may supply D (5 bases each). With 3 bases removed from V and 9 bases from J, the gap between germline ends came to 18 bases. This CDR3 is built from 15 residues. The CDR3 DNA reads as TGTGCCAGCAGTTTCGAGGGACCCACTCGGGGTGAGCAGTTCTTC. This translates into CASSFEGPTRGEQFF.

In this sample, this clonotype turned up a few times. The CDR3 DNA follows: TGCAGTGCTAGAGTTTTCAGGGAGCCGGAACAGCCCCAGCATTTT. As protein: CSARVFREPEQPQHF. The chain employs TRBV20-1 and TRBJ1-5, with a weak D call TRBD1 (5 bases). In germline, CDR1 is DFQATT, CDR2 SNEGSKA (reference sequence). The CDR3 loop spans 15 amino acids. V was shortened by 1 base and J by 7 bases, with 17 bases between the two germline ends.

This clonotype has a single count. This chain connects TRBV7-2 to TRBJ2-7, with D uncertain. CDR3 length: 16 residues. V shed 2 bases and J shed 0 bases, with 14 bases lying between them. Germline CDR1 and CDR2: SGHTA and FQGNSA. CDR3: CASSLKADLSSYEQYF. Written as DNA, the CDR3 is TGTGCCAGCAGCTTAAAGGCTGACTTAAGCTCCTACGAGCAGTACTTC.

Notes on this clonotype: Relative to the germline gene, one junction end is altered; a read error may explain this. The chain has TRBV12-3 or TRBV12-4 and TRBJ2-2, with 9 bases identical to TRBD2. This CDR3 is built from 16 residues. CDR3 amino acids: CASSPLSGRVAGELFF. The CDR3 DNA reads TGTGCCAGCAGTCCGCTTAGCGGGAGAGTTGCCGGGGAACTGTTTTTT.

This clonotype has ten or more counts. This could be a read error, since a much larger clone is one nucleotide away. The CDR3 region is CSVEETEQPVLSGANVRTF. The CDR3 DNA reads as TGCAGCGTTGAAGAGACGGAACAGCCAGTCCTCTCTGGGGCCAACGTCCGGACTTTC. This rearrangement joins TRBV29-1 to TRBJ2-6; D may be TRBD1 (5 bases). The CDR3 covers 19 residues. Germline CDR1 SQVTM, CDR2 ANQGSEA.

The chain uses TRBV7-8 and TRBJ1-1, with D maybe TRBD1 (6 bases). CDR3 length: 16 amino acids. Germline lookup yields CDR1 SGHVS and CDR2 FQNEAQ. The germline V and J ends were trimmed by 5 bases and 2 bases, with 18 bases remaining between them. The CDR3 bases are TGTGCCAGCAGCCCCGTGGGGGCGGTGGGTAACACTGAAGCTTTCTTT. Its protein is CASSPVGAVGNTEAFF.

CDR3 bases: TGTGCCAGCAGCGTAGACGTAGCGGGAGGGAGTGAGCAGTTCTTC. Its translation is CASSVDVAGGSEQFF. J is TRBJ2-1 and V is TRBV9; 11 bases are a match to TRBD2. J lost 9 bases, V lost 0 bases, and 5 bases had no gene match. The CDR3 sequence is 15 residues long. Germline-derived CDR1 and CDR2 are SGDLS and YYNGEE. Full variable domain (missing parts from reference TRBV9 and TRBJ2-1): DSGVTQTPKHLITATGQRVTLRCSPRSGDLSVYWYQQSLDQGLQFLIQYYNGEERAKGNILERFSAQQFPDLHSELNLSSLELGDSALYFCASSVDVAGGSEQFFGPGTRLTVL.

At least ten counts were recorded for this clonotype. The rearrangement links TRBV5-6 to TRBJ2-3; D is unclear. Germline CDR1 SGHDT, CDR2 YYEEEE. This CDR3 comprises 13 residues. V was shortened by 3 bases and J by 4 bases, with 9 bases between the two germline ends. CDR3 bases: TGTGCCAGCAGCTGGGCCGGGTCAGATACGCAGTATTTT. Encoded protein: CASSWAGSDTQYF.

This clonotype was seen many times. This rearrangement joins TRBV4-1 to TRBJ2-3; D is uncertain. CDR1 MGHRA and CDR2 YSYEKL come from the germline V gene. V was pared by 1 base and J by 1 base, with 6 bases between. This CDR3 has 14 residues. For the CDR3, the DNA is TGCGCCAGCAGCCAAGCACCCGGCACAGATACGCAGTATTTT. It specifies CASSQAPGTDTQYF.

V gene TRBV19 combines with J gene TRBJ2-1; TRBD1 agrees at 9 bases. After removal of 6 bases from V and 7 bases from J, the junction contained 10 bases not matched to a gene. This CDR3 contains 15 residues. Germline CDR1 and CDR2: LNHDA and SQIVND (reference sequence). DNA for the CDR3: TGTGCCAGTAGGGACAGGGGAGAGGTTGGAAATGAGCAGTTCTTC. It translates to CASRDRGEVGNEQFF.

This clonotype occurred a few times. The chain uses TRBV20-1 and TRBJ2-1, with TRBD2 identical over 9 bases. With 1 base clipped from V and 4 bases from J, the junction kept 5 bases outside the gene matches. This CDR3 region has 15 residues. The germline CDR1 and CDR2 sequences are DFQATT and SNEGSKA (reference sequence). CDR3 in amino acids: CSARGVAGAYNEQFF. The DNA of the CDR3 is TGCAGTGCTAGAGGGGTAGCGGGAGCGTACAATGAGCAGTTCTTC.

Turning to this clonotype: A much larger clone differs by one base, so this may be a read error. The rearrangement links TRBV12-5 to TRBJ2-5; D ambiguous. Germline values: CDR1 LGHNT, CDR2 FRNRAP. The V and J ends lost 1 base and 9 bases respectively, with 9 bases between them. This CDR3 region has 12 residues. DNA of the CDR3: TGTGCTAGTGGTTTGGACGAAAAATCCCAGTACTTC. Translation: CASGLDEKSQYF.

At least ten counts were recorded for this clonotype. CDR3 loop: CATRGGRTGSTDTQYF. The CDR3 nucleotides read TGTGCCACCCGAGGGGGGCGGACTGGTAGCACAGATACGCAGTATTTT. The rearrangement joins TRBV6-6 to TRBJ2-3; D is perhaps TRBD1 or TRBD2 (6 bases each). V was cut by 10 bases and J by 0 bases, with 20 bases left in between. Germline lookup yields CDR1 MNHNY and CDR2 SVGAGI (reference sequence). This CDR3 spans 16 amino acids.

As to this clonotype: The junction shows a germline mismatch at one end, possibly a read error. This chain uses TRBV6-6 with TRBJ2-7, with D perhaps matching TRBD2 (6 bases). CDR1 and CDR2 (germline): MNHNY, SVGAGI (reference sequence). The CDR3 has 13 residues. CDR3 in amino acids: CTSSYGRENVQYF. CDR3 nucleotides: TGTACCAGCAGCTATGGACGGGAGAATGTGCAGTACTTC.

The rearrangement uses TRBV30 and TRBJ2-3, with TRBD2 matching over 9 bases. CDR1 GTSNPN and CDR2 SVGIG come from the germline V gene (reference sequence). With 0 bases clipped from V and 6 bases from J, the junction kept 7 bases outside the gene matches. CDR3 length: 15 amino acids. The CDR3 spells CAWSVPSGALDTQYF. DNA of the CDR3: TGTGCCTGGAGTGTCCCTAGCGGGGCTCTCGATACGCAGTATTTT.

Worth noting for this clonotype: A much larger clone differs from this one at a single base, so this may be a read error. This chain links TRBV28 with TRBJ2-5; 7 nucleotides match TRBD2. The last part of the DNA fits TRBJ2-1 better; the J call may be wrong. CDR1 is MDHEN, CDR2 SYDVKM, per germline. The CDR3 length is 14 residues. The CDR3 sequence: CASSSPGLQETQFF. The CDR3, as DNA: TGTGCCAGCAGTAGCCCGGGACTACAAGAGACCCAGTTCTTC.

The chain has TRBV7-9 and TRBJ2-1, with D maybe TRBD1 (5 bases). The CDR3 is made up of 15 amino acids. V lost 1 base to trimming and J lost 8 bases, with 15 bases between them. The germline V gene has CDR1 SEHNR and CDR2 FQNEAQ (reference sequence). Here the CDR3 reads CASSLVLLGRDEQFF. As DNA, the CDR3 is TGTGCCAGCAGCTTAGTTCTGTTGGGCAGGGATGAGCAGTTCTTC.

The rearrangement joins TRBV20-1 to TRBJ2-1; D remains unclear. Trimming pared 2 bases from V and 3 bases from J, leaving 14 bases between. Germline CDR1 reads DFQATT; CDR2 reads SNEGSKA (reference sequence). CDR3 length: 15 amino acids. CDR3 region: CSARSSPFYYNEQFF. CDR3 bases: TGCAGTGCTAGATCCTCCCCCTTCTACTACAATGAGCAGTTCTTC.

The chain links TRBV12-3 or TRBV12-4 to TRBJ1-2, with 8 bases aligning to TRBD1. The CDR3 length is 14 residues. Germline trimming cut 6 bases from V and 7 bases from J; bases unmatched to any gene: 10. CDR3 coding DNA: TGTGCCAGCAGGTCCTCCCGGACAGGGATTGGCTACACCTTC. Amino acid sequence: CASRSSRTGIGYTF.

This clonotype was seen at least ten times. The chain combines TRBV20-1 with TRBJ2-7; TRBD2 matches 9 bases. After removal of 2 bases from V and 3 bases from J, the junction contained 23 bases not matched to a gene. Germline values: CDR1 DFQATT, CDR2 SNEGSKA (reference sequence). CDR3 size: 20 residues. CDR3 protein: CSARPLIFTSGQEIYYEQYF. In nucleotides, the CDR3 is TGCAGTGCTAGACCCCTGATCTTTACTAGCGGGCAGGAGATATACTACGAGCAGTACTTC.